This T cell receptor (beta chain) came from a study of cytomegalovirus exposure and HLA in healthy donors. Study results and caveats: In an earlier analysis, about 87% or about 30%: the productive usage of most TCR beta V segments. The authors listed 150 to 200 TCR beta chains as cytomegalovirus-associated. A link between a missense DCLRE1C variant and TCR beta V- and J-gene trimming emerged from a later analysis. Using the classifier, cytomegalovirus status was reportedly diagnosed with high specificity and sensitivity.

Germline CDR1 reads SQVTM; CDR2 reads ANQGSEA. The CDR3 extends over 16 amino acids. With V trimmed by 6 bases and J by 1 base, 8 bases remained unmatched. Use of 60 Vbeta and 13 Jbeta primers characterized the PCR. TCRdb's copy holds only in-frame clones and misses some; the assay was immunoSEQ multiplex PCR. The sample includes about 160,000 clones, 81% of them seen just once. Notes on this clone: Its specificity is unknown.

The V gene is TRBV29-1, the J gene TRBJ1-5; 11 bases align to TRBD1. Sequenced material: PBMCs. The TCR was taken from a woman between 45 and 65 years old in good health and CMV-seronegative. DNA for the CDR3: TGCAGCGTCCAAACCGGGACAGGGGGGAGCAATCAGCCCCAGCATTTT. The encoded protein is CSVQTGTGGSNQPQHF.